The present TCR beta chain was sequenced within a study of cytomegalovirus exposure and HLA in healthy donors. There are a few counts of this clone. Germline V gene data show CDR1 as KGHSH and CDR2 as LQKENI. Trimming at V came to 5 bases and at J to 4 bases, leaving 7 bases not matched to a gene. CDR3 size: 15 residues. Primers included in the PCR were 60 Vbeta and 13 Jbeta primers. The method was immunoSEQ multiplex PCR; TCRdb's version includes in-frame clones alone and lacks a portion of them. The data contain under 200,000 clones, approximately 70% of them seen just once; the ten biggest clones take up 1.5% to 2%.

This TCR derives from a woman in her thirties in good health and CMV-seronegative. Sequenced sample: PBMCs. The gene calls are TRBV18 and TRBJ1-1, with 10 bases fitting TRBD1. For the CDR3, the DNA is TGTGCCAGCTCATCAGGACAGGGGGTCGGCACTGAAGCTTTCTTT. Its translation: CASSSGQGVGTEAFF.